The source of this T cell receptor (beta chain) is a study of blood T cell repertoires in COVID-19. Across the study: Sites in the United States, Italy and Spain provided acute and convalescent COVID-19 samples. PBMCs, B-cell-depleted T cells, or T cells were the source of the cDNA or gDNA that made up the material.

In the original analysis: Reference gene primer amplification gave estimated nucleated cell counts. The data were produced by immunoSEQ multiplex PCR, yet TCRdb's version contains in-frame clones alone and is incomplete. V, J and clone size reflect that table, while D and trimming were determined from the DNA. The table records about 110,000 clones, around 86% of them present only once. Germline CDR1 LGHNA, CDR2 YSLEER. The junction had 8 bases not matched to a gene; V was cut back by 1 base and J by 5 bases. CDR3 length: 15 amino acids. The receptor comes from a man aged 35 to 55 with acute or convalescent COVID-19. The sample consisted of peripheral blood. The V gene is TRBV4-3, the J gene TRBJ2-7; 7 bases align to TRBD1. The CDR3, as DNA: TGCGCCAGCAGCCAAGCTCTACAGGGGAGCCACGAGCAGTACTTC. It specifies CASSQALQGSHEQYF.